Below, 20 T cell receptor beta chains from the same sample are listed, as sequenced in a study of beta chain features in type 1 diabetes. Study-wide results and caveats: When Type 1 diabetes patients were examined, their TCRB CDR3s proved moderately but significantly shorter in all four CD4+ subsets.

These receptors are not linked to any known antigen. Reverse transcription of all isolated RNA meant that expressed TCRB transcripts were sequenced. Only in-frame clones appear in the TCRdb table, and some are missing; sequencing was by immunoSEQ multiplex PCR. The sample yields 600,000 or so clones, 12% seen once. The material sequenced was naive CD4+ T cells from blood. These receptors came from a man aged 30-40 years with type 1 diabetes.

Comments on this clone: A read error may produce the germline difference seen at one junction end. The chain uses TRBV11-1 and TRBJ1-1; the D gene is possibly TRBD1 (5 bases). Per germline, CDR1 SGHAT and CDR2 FQDESV (reference sequence). This CDR3 contains 15 residues. The CDR3 sequence is CASSLSSAGTTEAFF. CDR3 sequence (DNA): TGTGCCAGCAGCTTAAGCTCTGCAGGGACGACTGAGGCTTTCTTT.

This clone was counted a few times. This chain joins TRBV29-1 and TRBJ1-2; D call uncertain. CDR1 SQVTM and CDR2 ANQGSEA come from the germline V gene. CDR3 size: 14 residues. With 3 bases removed from V and 5 bases from J, the gap between germline ends came to 16 bases. The CDR3 DNA reads as TGCAGCGTTGAGAGGTCAGACTTAGGGTATGGCTACACCTTC. This gives the protein CSVERSDLGYGYTF.

Only a few counts were recorded for this clone. The chain's CDR3 is CSAPRAAGGELFF. CDR3 DNA: TGCAGCGCCCCCAGGGCAGCAGGCGGGGAGCTGTTTTTT. This chain uses TRBV29-1 with TRBJ2-2, with D maybe TRBD1 (5 bases). V was trimmed by 7 bases and J by 7 bases, leaving 16 bases between them. From germline, CDR1 is SQVTM and CDR2 ANQGSEA. This CDR3 comprises 13 residues.

This sequence joins TRBV6-6 and TRBJ1-5; perhaps TRBD1 as D (6 bases). Germline loops: CDR1 MNHNY, CDR2 SVGAGI (reference sequence). This CDR3 spans 14 amino acids. Trimming took 6 bases from V and 0 from J, leaving 9 bases between them. The CDR3 loop is CASSRDNSNQPQHF. As DNA, the CDR3 is TGTGCCAGCAGCCGGGACAATAGCAATCAGCCCCAGCATTTT.

The chain links TRBV7-2 to TRBJ2-5, with D possibly TRBD2 on 7 matching bases. The CDR3 has 16 residues. V was clipped by 2 bases and J by 1 base, with 14 bases between them. In germline, CDR1 is SGHTA, CDR2 FQGNSA. CDR3 amino acids: CASSLMAGALQETQYF. Here the CDR3 DNA reads TGTGCCAGCAGCTTAATGGCGGGGGCCCTCCAAGAGACCCAGTACTTC.

This clone was observed a handful of times. The V call is TRBV11-2, the J call TRBJ2-6; D remains unclear. The CDR3 is made up of 15 amino acids. The germline V gene encodes CDR1 SGHAT and CDR2 FQNNGV. V was pared by 6 bases and J by 0 bases, with 9 bases between. This chain's CDR3 is CASSQSSSGANVLTF. The CDR3 bases are TGTGCCAGCAGTCAATCGAGCTCTGGGGCCAACGTCCTGACTTTC.

This chain links TRBV9 with TRBJ2-3; D uncertain. V shed 4 bases and J shed 2 bases, with 11 bases lying between them. CDR1 and CDR2 (germline): SGDLS, YYNGEE. The CDR3 is 14 amino acids. CDR3 nucleotides: TGTGCCAGCAGCCTGGCGCAAATCACAGATACGCAGTATTTT. Protein product: CASSLAQITDTQYF.

This clone was detected only a few times. The genes are TRBV27 and TRBJ2-3; D is undetermined. V was clipped by 7 bases and J by 1 base, with 9 bases between them. This CDR3 contains 13 residues. Germline CDR1 reads MNHEY; CDR2 reads SMNVEV (reference sequence). The CDR3 DNA sequence: TGTGCCAGCAAAAGTACGGGCACAGATACGCAGTATTTT. Residues: CASKSTGTDTQYF.

This chain links TRBV19 with TRBJ1-5, with 8 bases that match TRBD1. V was clipped by 5 bases and J by 7 bases; unmatched bases: 7. The CDR3 sequence is 14 residues long. From germline, CDR1 is LNHDA and CDR2 SQIVND (reference sequence). The CDR3 DNA follows: TGTGCCAGTAGTGACAGGGGACGGGGCCAGCCCCAGCATTTT. As protein: CASSDRGRGQPQHF.

This clone was seen more than once but under ten times. The chain combines TRBV7-2 with TRBJ1-1, with D perhaps matching TRBD1 (5 bases). This CDR3 region has 14 residues. Germline CDR1 is SGHTA and CDR2 is FQGNSA. Trimming pared 3 bases from V and 4 bases from J, leaving 12 bases between. The CDR3 DNA reads as TGTGCCAGCAGCTTCCAGGGCTTGGGCACTGAAGCTTTCTTT. As protein: CASSFQGLGTEAFF.

This chain uses TRBV5-1 with TRBJ2-5; D not resolved. CDR1 SGHRS and CDR2 YFSETQ come from the germline V gene. The V and J ends lost 3 bases and 5 bases respectively, with 11 bases between them. The CDR3 runs to 13 residues. The chain's CDR3 is CASSYWTQETQYF. The CDR3 nucleotides read TGCGCCAGCAGCTATTGGACGCAGGAGACCCAGTACTTC.

The chain couples TRBV4-2 to TRBJ1-3; the D gene is possibly TRBD1 (5 bases). Trimming pared 5 bases from V and 4 bases from J, leaving 15 bases between. Germline V gives CDR1 LGHNA, CDR2 YNFKEQ. This CDR3 is built from 15 residues. This chain's CDR3 is CASSKRSTAGNTIYF. The CDR3 DNA reads as TGTGCCAGCAGCAAGCGATCGACAGCAGGAAACACCATATATTTT.

This sequence joins TRBV25-1 and TRBJ2-7, with D possibly matching TRBD2 (5 bases). Trimming took off 8 bases at V and 7 bases at J, with 18 bases between the two ends. The CDR3 is 13 residues long. From germline, CDR1 is MGHDK and CDR2 SYGVNS. The CDR3 sequence is CASSRDSLGEQYF. The CDR3 DNA is TGTGCCAGCTCCCGGGATTCCCTGGGGGAGCAGTACTTC.

This clone was seen only a few times. This chain connects TRBV18 to TRBJ1-6, with D possibly being TRBD1 (5 bases). Trimming shortened V by 2 bases and J by 3 bases, and 8 bases separated the two germline ends. The germline gives CDR1 KGHSH, CDR2 LQKENI. The CDR3 has 15 residues. In nucleotides, the CDR3 is TGTGCCAGCTCACCAGTCAGGGACTATAATTCACCCCTCCACTTT. Translation: CASSPVRDYNSPLHF. The complete variable domain, with remaining parts taken from reference TRBV18 and TRBJ1-6, reads NAGVMQNPRHLVRRRGQEARLRCSPMKGHSHVYWYRQLPEEGLKFMVYLQKENIIDESGMPKERFSAEFPKEGPSILRIQQVVRGDSAAYFCASSPVRDYNSPLHFGNGTRLTVT.

This clone came up a few times. The chain joins TRBV6-6 to TRBJ2-1, with unresolved D. The V gene's germline CDR1 is MNHNY and CDR2 SVGAGI (reference sequence). CDR3 length: 12 amino acids. V was shortened by 6 bases and J by 12 bases, with 15 bases between the two germline ends. Here the CDR3 DNA reads TGTGCCAGCAGATACGACCGGCATCGGCAGTTCTTC. Protein sequence: CASRYDRHRQFF.

This clone has more than one count but fewer than ten. The chain uses TRBV25-1 and TRBJ1-2; 7 bases match TRBD1. The CDR3 is made up of 15 amino acids. CDR1 is MGHDK, CDR2 SYGVNS, per germline. V shed 3 bases, J shed 1 base, and the junction held 5 bases outside the gene matches. CDR3: CASSDSRGGNYGYTF. CDR3 nucleotides: TGTGCCAGCAGTGATAGCAGGGGGGGTAACTATGGCTACACCTTC.

This sequence joins TRBV11-2 and TRBJ2-7; D gene unclear. The CDR3 consists of 15 residues. Germline V gene data show CDR1 as SGHAT and CDR2 as FQNNGV. Trimming took off 1 base at V and 2 bases at J, with 12 bases between the two ends. The CDR3 spells CASSLVAEHPYEQYF. The CDR3, as DNA: TGTGCCAGCAGCTTAGTGGCTGAACATCCCTACGAGCAGTACTTC.

This clone was observed a handful of times. The V call is TRBV7-6, the J call TRBJ1-2; possibly TRBD1 for D (5 bases). V was trimmed by 4 bases and J by 3 bases, leaving 15 bases between them. The germline V gene has CDR1 SGHVS and CDR2 FNYEAQ. The CDR3 runs 15 residues. The CDR3 DNA reads as TGTGCCAGCAGCTCGACAGCTATTCGTGACTATGGCTACACCTTC. It is translated as CASSSTAIRDYGYTF.

The genes are TRBV11-1 and TRBJ2-1; TRBD1 matches at 10 bases. The CDR3 has 18 amino acids. Germline CDR1 reads SGHAT; CDR2 reads FQDESV (reference sequence). V lost 4 bases to trimming and J lost 0 bases; unmatched junction nucleotides: 9. In DNA form, the CDR3 reads TGTGCCAGCAGCTCATTAAGGGGACAGGGGAGCTCCTACAATGAGCAGTTCTTC. This codes for CASSSLRGQGSSYNEQFF.

This clone was seen more than once but under ten times. The V gene is TRBV2, the J gene TRBJ1-4; no definite D call. The CDR3 consists of 14 residues. V lost 2 bases to trimming and J lost 4 bases, with 8 bases between them. Germline loops: CDR1 SNHLY, CDR2 FYNNEI. The CDR3 DNA follows: TGTGCCAGCAGTGAAATTCGGAATAATGAAAAACTGTTTTTT. Amino acids: CASSEIRNNEKLFF.